This T cell receptor beta chain was obtained from a study of beta chain features in type 1 diabetes. Broader study findings: All four CD4+ subsets from Type 1 diabetes patients carried moderately but significantly shorter TCRB CDR3s.

The CDR3 length is 13 residues. Germline V lookup: CDR1 MDHEN, CDR2 SYDVKM. With V trimmed by 1 base and J by 14 bases, 5 bases remained unmatched. As concerns this clone: Its antigen is as yet unknown.

Sequencing targeted expressed TCRB transcripts, as all isolated RNA had been reverse transcribed. The method was immunoSEQ multiplex PCR; TCRdb's version includes in-frame clones alone and lacks a portion of them. In the table there are over 40,000 clones, 51% of which are singletons. Specimen: Tregs from blood. This TCR derives from a woman aged 18-35 years in good health. The chain employs TRBV28 and TRBJ1-4; 9 nucleotides line up with TRBD1. This CDR3 reads CASSLYRGLYLFF. The CDR3 region has the DNA TGTGCCAGCAGTTTATACAGGGGGCTGTATCTGTTTTTT.